This T cell receptor (beta chain) was sequenced during a study of blood T cells in healthy people across ages. Study results and limitations: Relative to aged donors, long-lived donors carried more naive CD4+ cells and displayed higher diversity.

Then a second PCR, running roughly 7 to 11 cycles, was carried out with a sample-barcoded 5' primer and a J-beta primer mix. Via MiXCR, TCRdb re-called the 5' RACE reads, giving one row per CDR3 protein. The top ten clones hold 35% to 40% of a sample with hundreds of thousands of distinct CDR3 sequences, 45% to 65% of them seen once. In the case of this clonotype: The antigen is unknown.

Material: blood. The receptor comes from a man aged 55 to 70 in good health.

In DNA, the CDR3 is TGTGCCAGCAGTTTATCCCGGACTAGCGATCGCGCTGAGCAGTACTTC. This translates into CASSLSRTSDRAEQYF. The chain recombines TRBV12-3 or TRBV12-4 with TRBJ2-5, with 9 positions matching TRBD2. The CDR3 runs 16 residues. Trimming took 2 bases from V and 11 from J; bases not matched to a gene: 15.